The 25 T cell receptor beta chains below were found in one sample sequenced in a study of blood T cells in healthy people across ages (dated by TCRdb to the mid-2010s). The method behind the library was 5' RACE. The listed sequencing device is Illumina HiSeq 2500. The second PCR ran for about 6 to 12 cycles and used a J-beta primer mix along with a sample-barcoded 5' primer. Using fastp at Q25 and MiXCR, TCRdb reprocessed the public reads and kept productive beta chains. Merged by CDR3 protein, the rows form single entries marked with the most common genes and DNA. The sample profile shows 540,000 or so distinct CDR3 sequences; more than 45% of them were found once. Around 23% of the sample goes to the ten largest clones. Sequenced material: blood. The receptors were sampled from a man older than 75 in good health.

The rearrangement joins TRBV20-1 to TRBJ2-1, with D unclear. Germline values: CDR1 DFQATT, CDR2 SNEGSKA (reference sequence). The CDR3 totals 14 residues. The germline V and J ends were trimmed by 1 base and 1 base, with 8 bases remaining between them. The CDR3 region is CSARGSVSYNEQFF. The CDR3 coding sequence is TGCAGTGCTAGAGGTTCAGTATCCTACAATGAGCAGTTCTTC.

The chain carries TRBV20-1 and TRBJ2-5; D not resolved. V lost 0 bases to trimming and J lost 2 bases, with 10 bases between them. Germline loops: CDR1 DFQATT, CDR2 SNEGSKA (reference sequence). The length of the CDR3 is 14 residues. The CDR3 reads CSARDPRYQETQYF. Written as DNA, the CDR3 is TGCAGTGCTAGAGATCCCAGGTATCAAGAGACCCAGTACTTC.

The gene calls are TRBV3-1 and TRBJ1-2; D is possibly TRBD1 (5 bases). Trimming took 3 bases from V and 4 from J, leaving 15 bases between them. CDR3 length: 15 amino acids. The germline gives CDR1 LGHDT, CDR2 YNNKEL (reference sequence). This CDR3 reads CASSHRGLAVYGYTF. The CDR3 DNA is TGTGCCAGCAGCCACCGGGGCCTTGCCGTCTATGGCTACACCTTC.

The chain has TRBV7-3 and TRBJ2-3; 7 bases are a match to TRBD2. There are 16 residues in the CDR3. Looked up from germline, CDR1 is SGHTA and CDR2 is FQGTGA. V shed 5 bases, J shed 5 bases, and the junction held 13 bases outside the gene matches. The CDR3 sequence: CASSPSLAEGRDTQYF. CDR3 in DNA: TGTGCCAGCAGCCCCTCCCTAGCGGAGGGTAGAGATACGCAGTATTTT.

The CDR3 coding sequence is TGCAGCGTTGACTCCCCTACTGTTGGCTACACCTTC. Its translation: CSVDSPTVGYTF. The V and J genes are TRBV29-1 and TRBJ1-2; no firm D call. The CDR3 runs to 12 residues. Trimming took 3 bases from V and 7 from J, leaving 12 bases between them. CDR1 is SQVTM and CDR2 is ANQGSEA in the germline V gene.

This clonotype was counted many times. A much larger clone lies one base from this, so it may be a read error. The V and J genes are TRBV11-2 and TRBJ2-1; D uncertain. Germline V gene lookup returns CDR1 SGHAT and CDR2 FQNNGV. V was trimmed by 5 bases and J by 5 bases, leaving 13 bases between them. The CDR3 contains 14 residues. This CDR3 is CASSVDPSHNEQFF. The CDR3 DNA follows: TGTGCCAGCAGCGTGGACCCTTCCCACAATGAGCAGTTCTTC. Drawing the rest from reference TRBV11-2 and TRBJ2-1, the complete variable domain is EAGVAQSPRYKIIEKRQSVAFWCNPISGHATLYWYQQILGQGPKLLIQFQNNGVVDDSQLPKDRFSAERLKGVDSTLKIQPAKLEDSAVYLCASSVDPSHNEQFFGPGTRLTVL.

This clonotype was detected only a few times. This chain uses TRBV20-1 with TRBJ1-2; D perhaps matches TRBD1 (5 bases). Germline CDR1 and CDR2: DFQATT and SNEGSKA (reference sequence). This CDR3 is 13 amino acids long. Trimming stripped 3 bases from V and 8 bases from J, with 16 bases between. This CDR3 is CSASRTPTGGYTF. CDR3 bases: TGCAGTGCTAGTAGGACACCAACCGGGGGCTACACCTTC.

The chain combines TRBV29-1 with TRBJ2-7, with 11 bases that match TRBD1. The ends lost 2 bases at V and 7 bases at J; junction bases unmatched: 7. This CDR3 is 14 amino acids long. Germline V gene lookup returns CDR1 SQVTM and CDR2 ANQGSEA. The DNA of the CDR3 is TGCAGCGTTGAAAGGGGACAGGGGGTTGGGGAGCAGTACTTC. It encodes CSVERGQGVGEQYF.

This chain connects TRBV5-1 to TRBJ1-1; 7 nucleotides agree with TRBD1. V was clipped by 4 bases and J by 2 bases; unmatched bases: 5. This CDR3 is built from 14 residues. Germline CDR1 SGHRS, CDR2 YFSETQ. This CDR3 reads CASSVDRVNTEAFF. As DNA, the CDR3 is TGCGCCAGCAGCGTCGACAGGGTTAACACTGAAGCTTTCTTT. The full variable domain, completed using reference TRBV5-1 and TRBJ1-1, is KAGVTQTPRYLIKTRGQQVTLSCSPISGHRSVSWYQQTPGQGLQFLFEYFSETQRNKGNFPGRFSGRQFSNSRSEMNVSTLELGDSALYLCASSVDRVNTEAFFGQGTRLTVV.

At least ten counts were recorded for this clonotype. The chain has TRBV6-5 and TRBJ1-6; the D is unclear. The germline V gene encodes CDR1 MNHEY and CDR2 SVGAGI. Trimming cost V 6 bases and J 5 bases, with 14 bases left between them. CDR3 size: 15 residues. The CDR3 bases are TGTGCCAGCAGACCTCAGGTTTCAGATAATTCACCCCTCCACTTT. Amino acids: CASRPQVSDNSPLHF.

The chain recombines TRBV4-1 with TRBJ2-1; D is unclear. Germline V gives CDR1 MGHRA, CDR2 YSYEKL. The CDR3 runs to 10 residues. The V and J ends lost 0 bases and 15 bases respectively, with 6 bases between them. The DNA for the CDR3 is TGCGCCAGCAGCCAAGACCGACGGTTCTTC. It translates to CASSQDRRFF.

V is TRBV10-3 and J is TRBJ2-1, with 7 bases that match TRBD2. V gave up 0 bases and J gave up 6 bases; unmatched junction bases: 5. The CDR3 is 15 residues long. Germline V lookup: CDR1 ENHRY, CDR2 SYGVKD. In DNA, the CDR3 is TGTGCCATCAGTGAGTCCCAGCGGGACCTCAATGAGCAGTTCTTC. Protein: CAISESQRDLNEQFF.

This clonotype was seen a handful of times. The chain has TRBV7-2 and TRBJ2-7, with 9 positions matching TRBD2. V dropped 5 bases and J dropped 0; count of bases not matched to a gene: 8. Looked up from germline, CDR1 is SGHTA and CDR2 is FQGNSA. The CDR3 consists of 16 residues. This CDR3 reads CASSRPASGTSYEQYF. In DNA, the CDR3 is TGTGCCAGCAGCCGACCAGCTAGCGGGACCTCCTACGAGCAGTACTTC.

A word on this clonotype: Given a much more abundant clone one base away, this may be a read error. The chain links TRBV25-1 to TRBJ2-7, with D unresolved. V lost 4 bases to trimming and J lost 3 bases, with 4 bases between them. CDR1 MGHDK and CDR2 SYGVNS come from the germline V gene. CDR3 size: 11 residues. CDR3 sequence: CASSGIYEQYF. For the CDR3, the DNA is TGTGCCAGCAGTGGGATCTACGAGCAGTACTTC.

This clonotype was counted a few times. The chain is built from TRBV20-1 and TRBJ2-1; no clear D gene. V was shortened by 2 bases and J by 10 bases, with 9 bases between the two germline ends. The germline V gene encodes CDR1 DFQATT and CDR2 SNEGSKA (reference sequence). The CDR3 length is 11 residues. CDR3 region: CSARRLGEQFF. As DNA, the CDR3 is TGCAGTGCTAGACGGCTTGGGGAGCAGTTCTTC.

This sequence joins TRBV20-1 and TRBJ2-3; 8 bases agree with TRBD1. Germline lookup yields CDR1 DFQATT and CDR2 SNEGSKA (reference sequence). V trimming: 4 bases; J trimming: 5 bases; junction bases outside the gene matches: 8. The CDR3 sequence is 14 residues long. In nucleotides, the CDR3 is TGCAGTGCTACCGGCGGACAGGGAGGAGATACGCAGTATTTT. This gives the protein CSATGGQGGDTQYF.

V usage is TRBV10-3 and J usage is TRBJ2-3, with 7 bases identical to TRBD2. Germline V gene sequence: CDR1 ENHRY, CDR2 SYGVKD. With V trimmed by 3 bases and J by 2 bases, 5 bases remained unmatched. The CDR3 totals 15 residues. The CDR3 DNA follows: TGTGCCATCAGTGAATCGAGCGGGACCACAGATACGCAGTATTTT. As protein: CAISESSGTTDTQYF.

J is TRBJ2-4 and V is TRBV28; weak D call: TRBD1 (6 bases). TRBJ2-7 explains the end of the DNA better; the J call may be wrong. The CDR3 extends over 13 amino acids. CDR1 and CDR2 from the germline V gene are MDHEN and SYDVKM. The CDR3 DNA reads as TGTGCCAGCAGTGTAGCAGGGGTCTTCGAGCAGTACTTC. Amino acid sequence: CASSVAGVFEQYF.

V is TRBV7-3 and J is TRBJ1-1, with 7 bases matching TRBD1. The CDR3 has 13 residues. Trimming removed 5 bases from V and 6 bases from J; junction bases left unmatched: 6. CDR1 and CDR2 (germline): SGHTA, FQGTGA. For the CDR3, the DNA is TGTGCCAGCAGCCCAGGGGGGGGCTCTGAAGCTTTCTTT. This sequence encodes CASSPGGGSEAFF.

The rearrangement links TRBV7-8 to TRBJ2-2; tentatively, D is TRBD2 (5 bases). The CDR3 consists of 17 residues. Between the trimmed V and J ends, which lost 3 bases and 5 bases, there was a span of 19 bases. CDR1 is SGHVS, CDR2 FQNEAQ, per germline. CDR3 sequence: CASSLTLRARGTGELFF. DNA for the CDR3: TGTGCCAGCAGCTTGACCCTAAGGGCCCGGGGAACCGGGGAGCTGTTTTTT.

V is TRBV5-4 and J is TRBJ2-1, with 7 nucleotides matching TRBD1. The germline CDR1 and CDR2 sequences are SGHNT and YYREEE (reference sequence). CDR3 length equals 13 residues. V trimming: 4 bases; J trimming: 6 bases; junction bases outside the gene matches: 4. The chain's CDR3 is CASSGGQINEQFF. The DNA of the CDR3 is TGTGCCAGCAGCGGGGGACAGATCAATGAGCAGTTCTTC.

This clonotype was recorded at least ten times. The rearrangement joins TRBV7-2 to TRBJ2-7, with TRBD2 matching 9 bases. Looked up from germline, CDR1 is SGHTA and CDR2 is FQGNSA. The CDR3 totals 18 residues. After removal of 6 bases from V and 5 bases from J, the junction contained 20 bases not matched to a gene. DNA for the CDR3: TGTGCCAGCAGTCGTCCAAGTAGTGCGGGGGGGCCTTCCCACGAGCAGTACTTC. Its protein product is CASSRPSSAGGPSHEQYF.

This chain links TRBV12-5 with TRBJ2-1; TRBD2 matches at 13 bases. Germline V CDR1 and CDR2: LGHNT, FRNRAP. The V segment lost 6 bases and the J segment 5 bases; nucleotides outside the gene matches: 4. The CDR3 runs 15 residues. Here the CDR3 reads CASGRLAGGHNEQFF. CDR3 DNA sequence: TGTGCTAGTGGCCGACTAGCGGGAGGTCACAATGAGCAGTTCTTC.

There are a few counts of this clonotype. The DNA for the CDR3 is TGCGCCAGCAGTCACCTAGAGACCCAGTACTTC. It translates to CASSHLETQYF. V gene TRBV10-2 combines with J gene TRBJ2-5; D gene uncertain. The length of the CDR3 is 11 residues. V lost 5 bases and J lost 4, with 5 bases in between. In germline, CDR1 is WSHSY, CDR2 SAAADI.

V gene TRBV18 combines with J gene TRBJ1-2; tentative D call: TRBD1 (6 bases). Germline assignment: CDR1 KGHSH and CDR2 LQKENI. Trimming shortened V by 3 bases and J by 4 bases, and 15 bases separated the two germline ends. The CDR3 runs 15 residues. Here the CDR3 reads CASSPARGTIYGYTF. The CDR3 nucleotides read TGTGCCAGCTCACCCGCCAGGGGAACGATCTATGGCTACACCTTC.